This entry features one T cell receptor (beta chain) sequence. What it recognizes is unknown. This entry comes from a study of cytomegalovirus exposure and HLA in healthy donors. Turning to the study itself: Inside one of the first data releases sat about 91 million unique TCRs taken from HLA-typed donors. Study-wide results and limits: According to a later analysis, most TCR beta chains associated with CMV appeared HLA-restricted. A few CMV-associated chains proved CMV antigen-specific in vitro. The study assumed roughly uniform donor sequencing depth for presence/absence analyses.

The CDR3 extends over 14 amino acids. The J segment lost 9 bases and the V segment lost 1 base, leaving 6 bases of the junction unmatched. The germline V gene has CDR1 KGHSH and CDR2 LQKENI. The PCR made use of 60 Vbeta and 13 Jbeta primers. The assay was immunoSEQ multiplex PCR, and TCRdb's table has in-frame clones only and misses some. The sample consists of approximately 200,000 clones, 79% of them appearing once. Sequenced input: PBMCs. This rearrangement joins TRBV18 to TRBJ1-5; the match to TRBD1 covers 7 bases. This clonotype was obtained from a girl aged 10 to 17 in good health and CMV-seropositive. As DNA, the CDR3 is TGTGCCAGCTCACCACGGGACAGCAAAGGGCCCCAGCATTTT. This codes for CASSPRDSKGPQHF. Full variable domain (outside the CDR3, taken from reference TRBV18 and TRBJ1-5): NAGVMQNPRHLVRRRGQEARLRCSPMKGHSHVYWYRQLPEEGLKFMVYLQKENIIDESGMPKERFSAEFPKEGPSILRIQQVVRGDSAAYFCASSPRDSKGPQHFGDGTRLSIL.